This is a list of T cell receptor beta chains from one sample in a study of blood T cell repertoires in COVID-19. Sequencing was performed with immunoSEQ multiplex PCR; in TCRdb, only in-frame clones are kept and a portion is missing. This sample carries about 140,000 clones, roughly 90% of them seen once, and the ten largest clones take 10%. The source material was peripheral blood. The receptors were sampled from a man aged 45-65 years with active or convalescent COVID-19. Both conserved end residues are trimmed from each CDR3. For some rows the clone size is stated as once, few or many, or as a class when expanded; others skip it.

>.|TRBV7-3|TRBJ2-2
ASSPGITSGELF
>.|TRBV28|TRBJ1-2
ASSLLTGASYGYT
>.|TRBV29-1|TRBJ1-1
SVARNTEAF
>.|TRBV6-2/TRBV6-3|TRBJ2-1
ASSAIGQGHNEQF
>.|TRBV30|TRBJ2-1
AWSEGTGGAYNEQF
>.|TRBV5-4|TRBJ2-5
ASSLAPDYQETQY
>.|TRBV5-1|TRBJ2-7
ASSLGGQASSYEQY
>.|TRBV3-1/TRBV3-2|TRBJ1-2
ASSGGSQGNYGYT
>once|TRBV27|TRBJ2-4
ASSYRTGVTYIQY
>many|TRBV5-6|TRBJ1-2
ASTSGQGTLNYGYT
>.|TRBV19|TRBJ1-1
ASSSKAGGSAEAF
>.|TRBV29-1|TRBJ2-1
SVYPGGPYNEQF
>.|TRBV30|TRBJ1-5
AWSVVPGLNQPQH
>.|TRBV7-2|TRBJ2-1
ASSLDRGGNNEQF
>once|TRBV6-5|TRBJ2-5
ASNSRGPRETQY
>.|TRBV4-1|TRBJ2-2
ASSLTWTVANTGELF
>.|TRBV18|TRBJ1-2
ASSLQGKYGYT
>.|TRBV15|TRBJ1-6
ATSRDTGRNSPLH
>few|TRBV7-9|TRBJ1-1
ASSSRQLGGDMNTEAF
>.|TRBV20-1|TRBJ2-5
SARPGETQY
>.|TRBV9|TRBJ2-1
ASSTTGTTRYNEQF
>.|TRBV15|TRBJ1-2
ATSTQGAPGYT
>.|TRBV5-1|TRBJ2-1
ASSFYPNNEQF
>.|TRBV6-5|TRBJ2-3
ASYERERVTDTQY
>.|TRBV28|TRBJ1-1
ASKPPGWTEAF
>.|TRBV14|TRBJ2-5
ASSHGLAGGPSRETQY
>few|TRBV7-2|TRBJ2-3
ASSLEGQSTDTQY
>.|TRBV6-2/TRBV6-3|TRBJ2-2
ASSYEGLAYTGELF
>.|TRBV7-3|TRBJ2-1
ASRRDSQGGEQF
>.|TRBV6-5|TRBJ1-2
ASSDRNYGYT
>.|TRBV28|TRBJ2-7
ASSSLYEQY
>.|TRBV6-5|TRBJ1-5
ASRGGMGSQPQH
>.|TRBV5-1|TRBJ2-7
ASSLGQNYEQY
>.|TRBV24-1|TRBJ2-7
ATSGARTGGKNEQY
>many|TRBV28|TRBJ2-2
ASSLVRTGSGGELF
>.|TRBV9|TRBJ1-2
ASSTQTGGYGYT
>.|TRBV6-5|TRBJ2-3
ASRTGTTYTDTQY
>.|TRBV12-3/TRBV12-4|TRBJ1-2
ASSTRTTGYT
>.|TRBV6-6|TRBJ2-7
ASRTPGTGVYEQY
>.|TRBV6-6|TRBJ2-2
ASRLRGGTGELF
>once|TRBV6-5|TRBJ1-5
ASSHRQNSNQPQH
>.|TRBV5-4|TRBJ1-4
ASSPQGDEKLF
>.|TRBV15|TRBJ2-5
ATSRAGGFQETQY
>.|TRBV19|TRBJ1-6
ASSDHLGQKIPSPLH
>.|TRBV2|TRBJ2-4
ASSGRGNIQY
>few|TRBV29-1|TRBJ2-7
SVARQGGHSYEQY
>.|TRBV28|TRBJ2-3
ASSLVHLDTQY
>.|TRBV28|TRBJ1-2
ASSLFPGAGYT
>.|TRBV20-1|TRBJ1-4
SASSGIYEKLF
>.|TRBV5-1|TRBJ1-4
ASSLGFGVTNEKLF
>once|TRBV5-3|TRBJ1-1
ARSLAGTVGTEAF
>few|TRBV7-9|TRBJ2-1
ASSSGTGGREQF